This T cell receptor beta chain was found in a study of blood T cells in healthy people across ages. The table lists this clonotype with a few counts. V lost 6 bases, J lost 3 bases, and 9 bases stayed unmatched. CDR3 length equals 16 residues. Per the germline V gene, CDR1 is MDHEN and CDR2 is SYDVKM. A J-beta primer mix and a sample-barcoded 5' primer were used in a second PCR of about 7 to 12 cycles. TCRdb recomputed calls from the 5' RACE reads with MiXCR, one row per CDR3 protein. The top ten hold roughly 3.8% of the sample, which has about 800,000 distinct CDR3 sequences, 20% to 25% seen once. These same records also appear under a second study, on T cells of mothers and their children. That work adds: When the second PCR was run, its M1S primer added sample barcodes and 2-4 random nucleotides. Related mother-child pairs showed slightly, non-significantly higher overlap than unrelated pairs. Researchers found no T cell clones that were persistent and microchimeric.

The source material was blood. This TCR was recovered from a boy aged 10-17 years in good health. This rearrangement joins TRBV28 to TRBJ2-4; 9 bases align to TRBD1. The CDR3 DNA reads TGTGCCAGCAGATCCTGGGACAGGGTTGACAAAAACATTCAGTACTTC. It encodes CASRSWDRVDKNIQYF. Variable domain in full (rest from reference TRBV28 and TRBJ2-4): DVKVTQSSRYLVKRTGEKVFLECVQDMDHENMFWYRQDPGLGLRLIYFSYDVKMKEKGDIPEGYSVSREKKERFSLILESASTNQTSMYLCASRSWDRVDKNIQYFGAGTRLSVL.